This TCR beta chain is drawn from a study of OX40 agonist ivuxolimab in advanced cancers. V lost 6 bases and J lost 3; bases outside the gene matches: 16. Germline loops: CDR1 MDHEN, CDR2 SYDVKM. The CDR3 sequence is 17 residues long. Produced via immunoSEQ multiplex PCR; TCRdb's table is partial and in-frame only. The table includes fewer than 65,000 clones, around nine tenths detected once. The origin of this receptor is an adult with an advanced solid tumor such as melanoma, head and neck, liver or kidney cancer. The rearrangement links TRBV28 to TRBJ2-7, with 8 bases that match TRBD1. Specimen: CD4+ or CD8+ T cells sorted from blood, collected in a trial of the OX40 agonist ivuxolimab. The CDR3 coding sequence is TGTGCCAGCAGAACTGACAGGGGCCCAGCCTCTTACTACGAGCAGTACTTC. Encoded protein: CASRTDRGPASYYEQYF.